This T cell receptor (beta chain) was captured by sequencing in a study of T cell responses to AZD1222 COVID-19 vaccine. Findings and limits, study-wide: CD4 TCRs associated with vaccination spanned spike, dominating at 160-218 and 743-854. Vaccination with two AZD1222 doses was followed by a rise in Spike-specific TCR breadth and depth. Donors were largely white British and mainly female; clonal diversity was possibly underestimated.

It was second doses at about 4 or about 12 weeks that were pooled. The assay was immunoSEQ multiplex PCR, and TCRdb's table has in-frame clones only and misses some. The sample records roughly 120,000 clones, around 85% being singletons. To note about this clone: Its antigen is still unknown.

Germline V CDR1 and CDR2: MDHEN, SYDVKM. This CDR3 comprises 13 residues. V was pared by 7 bases and J by 2 bases, with 11 bases between. The sequence derives from an adult who received the AZD1222 COVID-19 vaccine. Sequenced here: peripheral blood, sampled 28 days after the second AZD1222 dose. The genes are TRBV28 and TRBJ2-5; no definite D call. CDR3 amino acids: CASTDGPQETQYF. The CDR3 DNA sequence: TGTGCCAGCACAGACGGGCCTCAAGAGACCCAGTACTTC.